This is a list of T cell receptor beta chains from one sample in a study of radiation and T cells in renal cell carcinoma. Measured with immunoSEQ multiplex PCR; TCRdb has only the in-frame clones, and not every one. The sample includes 65,000 to 80,000 clones, 86% of them seen just once. The specimen was blood, collected from a patient whose treatment included radiotherapy and nephrectomy. All receptors derive from a woman in her forties or fifties with renal cell carcinoma. The CDR3 runs from the conserved cysteine through the conserved F or W. Fields, in order: D gene, CDR3 length, J gene, V gene, clone size, CDR3 protein, CDR3 DNA. D genes are given only for firm matches. Size values are once, few and many counts, or a class for expanded clones, and some rows have none.

NA	15	TRBJ1-4	TRBV7-6	NA	CASSLLRGADEKLFF	TGTGCCAGCAGCCTCCTCAGGGGCGCGGATGAAAAACTGTTTTTT
TRBD2	15	TRBJ2-3	TRBV6-1	NA	CASSEFRGGPDTQYF	TGTGCCAGCAGTGAATTTCGGGGGGGCCCAGATACGCAGTATTTT
NA	15	TRBJ2-1	TRBV4-1	NA	CASSQAGGGGEKQFF	TGCGCCAGCAGCCAAGCGGGCGGGGGCGGAGAAAAGCAGTTCTTC
NA	14	TRBJ2-3	TRBV27	NA	CASSSTPSTDTQYF	TGTGCCAGCAGTTCAACCCCTAGCACAGATACGCAGTATTTT
TRBD1	15	TRBJ1-4	TRBV19	few	CASSTGQGRNEKLFF	TGTGCCAGTAGTACGGGACAGGGTCGTAATGAAAAACTGTTTTTT
NA	16	TRBJ1-3	TRBV6-6	NA	CASSFYRASSGNTIYF	TGTGCCAGCAGTTTCTACAGGGCTAGCTCTGGAAACACCATATATTTT
TRBD2	15	TRBJ2-7	TRBV9	NA	CASSARLAGVYEQYF	TGTGCCAGCAGCGCCAGACTAGCGGGAGTGTACGAGCAGTACTTC
NA	15	TRBJ1-2	TRBV6-1	NA	CASSELKGLDYGYTF	TGTGCCAGCAGTGAACTAAAGGGTCTCGACTATGGCTACACCTTC
TRBD1	18	TRBJ2-7	TRBV5-1	NA	CASSYRDRRPNVGSEQYF	TGCGCCAGCAGCTACCGGGACAGAAGGCCGAACGTGGGTAGCGAGCAGTACTTC
TRBD1	13	TRBJ1-4	TRBV19	NA	CASSGQGGEKLFF	TGTGCCAGTTCCGGACAGGGGGGTGAAAAACTGTTTTTT
TRBD1	15	TRBJ2-2	TRBV7-8	NA	CASSSQGDNTGELFF	TGTGCCAGCAGCTCCCAGGGGGACAACACCGGGGAGCTGTTTTTT
NA	13	TRBJ1-1	TRBV10-1	many	CASSRAPEKEAFF	TGCGCCAGCAGCCGGGCACCCGAAAAAGAAGCTTTCTTT
NA	15	TRBJ1-5	TRBV28	NA	CASTESGVANQPQHF	TGTGCCAGCACCGAATCAGGGGTAGCAAATCAGCCCCAGCATTTT
TRBD1	13	TRBJ1-5	TRBV6-1	few	CASSRTGNQPQHF	TGTGCCAGCAGTAGGACAGGGAATCAGCCCCAGCATTTT
NA	15	TRBJ2-7	TRBV19	NA	CASSTWRTDAYEQYF	TGTGCCAGTAGTACGTGGCGGACAGACGCCTACGAGCAGTACTTC
NA	18	TRBJ2-6	TRBV6-1	NA	CASSARQGMGLGANVLTF	TGTGCCAGCAGTGCCAGACAGGGTATGGGACTTGGGGCCAACGTCCTGACTTTC
NA	15	TRBJ2-3	TRBV18	few	CASSPPLGYTDTQYF	TGTGCCAGCTCACCACCTCTAGGGTACACAGATACGCAGTATTTT